A selection of T cell receptor beta chains follows, all from one sample in a study of cytomegalovirus exposure and HLA in healthy donors. TCRdb keeps only in-frame clones here, not all; method: immunoSEQ multiplex PCR. The sample records fewer than 200,000 clones, approximately 75% being singletons. Sequenced: PBMCs. These receptor sequences come from a woman between 18 and 29 years old in good health and CMV-seronegative. The CDR3 runs from the conserved cysteine through the conserved F or W. A D gene is named only where the DNA matches it firmly. Only part of the rows carry a size: once, few, many, or a class if the clone is expanded.

clone_size j_call cdr3_length v_call d_call cdr3_nt cdr3_aa
- TRBJ1-5 14 TRBV6-4 - TGTGCCAGCAGTGTGGACAGTAGCAATCAGCCCCAGCATTTT CASSVDSSNQPQHF
- TRBJ2-7 15 TRBV6-5 - TGTGCCAGCAGTTTAACGTCCAGGGTCTCCTACGAGCAGTACTTC CASSLTSRVSYEQYF
- TRBJ1-4 15 TRBV9 - TGTGCCAGCAGCTCTCTGGGGGCCTGGGGTGAAAAACTGTTTTTT CASSSLGAWGEKLFF
- TRBJ1-1 13 TRBV10-1 - TGCGCCAGCAGGAACTCGGACGGGAATGAAGCTTTCTTT CASRNSDGNEAFF
- TRBJ2-7 16 TRBV28 TRBD2 TGTGCCAGCAGTTTTCTAACGGGAGGGCCTAATTACGAGCAGTACTTC CASSFLTGGPNYEQYF
- TRBJ2-7 16 TRBV6-1 - TGTGCCAGCAGTGAAATCGAGGGCGTACTTTCCTACGAGCAGTACTTC CASSEIEGVLSYEQYF
- TRBJ1-5 13 TRBV2 TRBD1 TGTGCCAGCGGCGGGACAGGGAATCAGCCCCAGCATTTT CASGGTGNQPQHF
- TRBJ2-6 15 TRBV30 TRBD2 TGTGCCTGGAGAACCGGGAGGTCTGGGGCCAACGTCCTGACTTTC CAWRTGRSGANVLTF
- TRBJ2-1 16 TRBV7-3 TRBD2 TGTGCCAGCAGCCCGGGACTAGCGGGGGGGCCGGATGAGCAGTTCTTC CASSPGLAGGPDEQFF
- TRBJ1-3 18 TRBV5-1 TRBD1 TGCGCCAGCAGCCCGAGGTATACAGGGGTCGACTCTGGAAACACCATATATTTT CASSPRYTGVDSGNTIYF
- TRBJ2-7 18 TRBV28 TRBD1 TGTGCCAGCAGTTCACCGCACGTCCCGGGACAGTTTACCTACGAGCAGTACTTC CASSSPHVPGQFTYEQYF
- TRBJ2-3 14 TRBV9 - TGTGCCAGCAGCGGGGGGGTAGGTGGAGATACGCAGTATTTT CASSGGVGGDTQYF
- TRBJ2-1 11 TRBV20-1 - TGCAGTGTAAACGGTTACAATGAGCAGTTCTTC CSVNGYNEQFF
- TRBJ2-2 14 TRBV11-2 TRBD1 TGTGCCAGCAGCTCGGGACAGGGGGTCGGGGAGCTGTTTTTT CASSSGQGVGELFF
- TRBJ1-2 17 TRBV27 TRBD1 TGTGCCAGCGGATCAGCCCTCGGGACAGGGGGCCACTATGGCTACACCTTC CASGSALGTGGHYGYTF
- TRBJ2-3 15 TRBV2 TRBD2 TGTGCCAGCAAGGGTCAGCGGGGGATCACAGATACGCAGTATTTT CASKGQRGITDTQYF
- TRBJ1-1 13 TRBV14 - TGTGCCAGCAGCCAAGTGGGGGGGGGTGAAGCTTTCTTT CASSQVGGGEAFF
- TRBJ1-5 17 TRBV5-1 TRBD1 TGCGCCAGCAGCCCAGGACAGGGGGCATATAGCAATCAGCCCCAGCATTTT CASSPGQGAYSNQPQHF
- TRBJ2-1 14 TRBV10-3 TRBD1 TGTGCCATCAGTGAGAGACAGGGCAGAGATGAGCAGTTCTTC CAISERQGRDEQFF
- TRBJ1-5 16 TRBV12-2 - TGTGCAAGTCGCTCCCGGGGAGGGGTTAGCAATCAGCCCCAGCATTTT CASRSRGGVSNQPQHF
- TRBJ1-5 15 TRBV5-5 TRBD1 TGTGCCAGCAGCTTGGGTGACAGGGGGCGACAGCCCCAGCATTTT CASSLGDRGRQPQHF
- TRBJ2-4 17 TRBV4-1 TRBD2 TGCGCCAGCAGCCAAGGGTGGACTAGCGGGACCAAAAACATTCAGTACTTC CASSQGWTSGTKNIQYF
- TRBJ2-1 16 TRBV7-9 TRBD2 TGTGCCAGCAGCTTAGTGTTCCTAGCGGGAGGCTCGGAGCAGTTCTTC CASSLVFLAGGSEQFF
- TRBJ2-1 14 TRBV10-2 - TGCGCCAGCAGTGATTTGAGAGGATACAATGAGCAGTTCTTC CASSDLRGYNEQFF
once TRBJ2-1 17 TRBV7-8 TRBD2 TGTGCCAGCAGCTTAGAGTCTGGTAGCGGGACCGTCTCGGGGCAGTTCTTC CASSLESGSGTVSGQFF
- TRBJ2-2 19 TRBV10-3 TRBD1 TGTGCCATCAGTGATCTTTCGGGGAACAGGGGGATAAACACCGGGGAGCTGTTTTTT CAISDLSGNRGINTGELFF
- TRBJ1-5 16 TRBV7-9 - TGTGCCAGCAGCCGAGGTGGGGGGGTGATCAATCAGCCCCAGCATTTT CASSRGGGVINQPQHF
- TRBJ2-1 15 TRBV7-9 - TGTGCCAGCAGCCGCCAGTCAGGGGCGGGCAATGAGCAGTTCTTC CASSRQSGAGNEQFF
once TRBJ2-5 13 TRBV2 - TGTGCCAGCGAACAGGGGAGGAGGGAGACCCAGTACTTC CASEQGRRETQYF
once TRBJ2-5 17 TRBV28 TRBD1 TGTGCCAGCAGGCACAGACAGGGGGCCCCGACCCAAGAGACCCAGTACTTC CASRHRQGAPTQETQYF
- TRBJ2-7 17 TRBV9 - TGTGCCAGCAGCCCGAGAGGTGGGCAGGGGCGTCCCTACGAGCAGTACTTC CASSPRGGQGRPYEQYF
- TRBJ2-5 13 TRBV7-8 - TGTGCCAGCAGCTTATCCGGCCAAGAGACCCAGTACTTC CASSLSGQETQYF
- TRBJ2-1 16 TRBV5-5 TRBD2 TGTGCCAGCAGCGTGGCGGGACTAGACTCCTACAATGAGCAGTTCTTC CASSVAGLDSYNEQFF
- TRBJ2-1 19 TRBV11-2 TRBD2 TGTGCCAGCAGCTCTAACGGCGGTGGGGAGGGAGGGCCTTTCGATGAGCAGTTCTTC CASSSNGGGEGGPFDEQFF
- TRBJ2-6 20 TRBV5-1 TRBD2 TGCGCCAGCAGCTTGTTAGGGCTAGCGGGTCTTTGGTCTGGGGCCAACGTCCTGACTTTC CASSLLGLAGLWSGANVLTF